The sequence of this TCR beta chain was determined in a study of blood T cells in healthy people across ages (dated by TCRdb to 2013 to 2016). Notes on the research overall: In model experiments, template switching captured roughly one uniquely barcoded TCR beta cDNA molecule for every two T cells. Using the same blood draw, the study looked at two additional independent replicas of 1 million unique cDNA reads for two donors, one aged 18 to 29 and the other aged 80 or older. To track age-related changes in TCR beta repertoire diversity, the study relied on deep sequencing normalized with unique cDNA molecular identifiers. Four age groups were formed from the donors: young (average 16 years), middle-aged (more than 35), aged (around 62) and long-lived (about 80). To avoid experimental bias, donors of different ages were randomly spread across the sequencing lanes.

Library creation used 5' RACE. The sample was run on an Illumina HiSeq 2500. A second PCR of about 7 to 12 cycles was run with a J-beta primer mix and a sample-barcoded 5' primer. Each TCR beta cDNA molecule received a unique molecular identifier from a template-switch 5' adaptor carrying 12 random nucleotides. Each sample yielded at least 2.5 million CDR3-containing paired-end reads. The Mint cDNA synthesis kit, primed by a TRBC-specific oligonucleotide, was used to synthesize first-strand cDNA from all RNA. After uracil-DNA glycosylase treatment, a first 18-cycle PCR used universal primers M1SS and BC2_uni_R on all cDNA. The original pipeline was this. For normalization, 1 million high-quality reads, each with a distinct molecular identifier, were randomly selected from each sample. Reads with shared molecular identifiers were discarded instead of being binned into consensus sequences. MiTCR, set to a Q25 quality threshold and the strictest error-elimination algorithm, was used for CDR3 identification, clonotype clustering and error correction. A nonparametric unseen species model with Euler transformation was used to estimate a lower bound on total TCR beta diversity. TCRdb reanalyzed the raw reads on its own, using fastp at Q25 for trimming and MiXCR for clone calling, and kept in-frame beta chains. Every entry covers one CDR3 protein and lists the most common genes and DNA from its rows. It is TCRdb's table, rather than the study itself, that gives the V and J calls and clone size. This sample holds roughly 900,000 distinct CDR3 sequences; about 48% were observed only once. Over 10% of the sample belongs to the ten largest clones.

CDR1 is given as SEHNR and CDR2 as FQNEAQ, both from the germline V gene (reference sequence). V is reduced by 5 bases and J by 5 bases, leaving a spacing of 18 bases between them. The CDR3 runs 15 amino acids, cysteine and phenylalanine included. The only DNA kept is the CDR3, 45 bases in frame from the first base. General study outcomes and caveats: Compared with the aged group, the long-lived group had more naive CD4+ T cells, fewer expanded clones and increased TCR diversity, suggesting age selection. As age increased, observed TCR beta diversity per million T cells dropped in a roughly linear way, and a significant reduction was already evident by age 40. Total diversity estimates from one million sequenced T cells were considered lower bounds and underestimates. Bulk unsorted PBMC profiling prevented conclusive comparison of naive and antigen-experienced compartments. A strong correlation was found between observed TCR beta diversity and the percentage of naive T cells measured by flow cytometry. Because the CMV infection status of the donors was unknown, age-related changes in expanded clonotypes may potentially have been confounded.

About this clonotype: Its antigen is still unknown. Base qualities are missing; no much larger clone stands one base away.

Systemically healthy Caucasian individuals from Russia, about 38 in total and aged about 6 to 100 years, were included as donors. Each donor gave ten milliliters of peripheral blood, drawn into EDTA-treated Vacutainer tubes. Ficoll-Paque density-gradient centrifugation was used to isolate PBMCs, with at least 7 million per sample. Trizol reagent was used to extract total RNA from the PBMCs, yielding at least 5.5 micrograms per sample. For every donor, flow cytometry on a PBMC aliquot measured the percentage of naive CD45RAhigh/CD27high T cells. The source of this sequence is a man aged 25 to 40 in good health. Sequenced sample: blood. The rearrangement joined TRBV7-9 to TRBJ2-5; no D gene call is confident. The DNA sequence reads TGTGCCAGCAGCCAAGACGGGTTTGATGGGGAGACCCAGTACTTC. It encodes CASSQDGFDGETQYF.